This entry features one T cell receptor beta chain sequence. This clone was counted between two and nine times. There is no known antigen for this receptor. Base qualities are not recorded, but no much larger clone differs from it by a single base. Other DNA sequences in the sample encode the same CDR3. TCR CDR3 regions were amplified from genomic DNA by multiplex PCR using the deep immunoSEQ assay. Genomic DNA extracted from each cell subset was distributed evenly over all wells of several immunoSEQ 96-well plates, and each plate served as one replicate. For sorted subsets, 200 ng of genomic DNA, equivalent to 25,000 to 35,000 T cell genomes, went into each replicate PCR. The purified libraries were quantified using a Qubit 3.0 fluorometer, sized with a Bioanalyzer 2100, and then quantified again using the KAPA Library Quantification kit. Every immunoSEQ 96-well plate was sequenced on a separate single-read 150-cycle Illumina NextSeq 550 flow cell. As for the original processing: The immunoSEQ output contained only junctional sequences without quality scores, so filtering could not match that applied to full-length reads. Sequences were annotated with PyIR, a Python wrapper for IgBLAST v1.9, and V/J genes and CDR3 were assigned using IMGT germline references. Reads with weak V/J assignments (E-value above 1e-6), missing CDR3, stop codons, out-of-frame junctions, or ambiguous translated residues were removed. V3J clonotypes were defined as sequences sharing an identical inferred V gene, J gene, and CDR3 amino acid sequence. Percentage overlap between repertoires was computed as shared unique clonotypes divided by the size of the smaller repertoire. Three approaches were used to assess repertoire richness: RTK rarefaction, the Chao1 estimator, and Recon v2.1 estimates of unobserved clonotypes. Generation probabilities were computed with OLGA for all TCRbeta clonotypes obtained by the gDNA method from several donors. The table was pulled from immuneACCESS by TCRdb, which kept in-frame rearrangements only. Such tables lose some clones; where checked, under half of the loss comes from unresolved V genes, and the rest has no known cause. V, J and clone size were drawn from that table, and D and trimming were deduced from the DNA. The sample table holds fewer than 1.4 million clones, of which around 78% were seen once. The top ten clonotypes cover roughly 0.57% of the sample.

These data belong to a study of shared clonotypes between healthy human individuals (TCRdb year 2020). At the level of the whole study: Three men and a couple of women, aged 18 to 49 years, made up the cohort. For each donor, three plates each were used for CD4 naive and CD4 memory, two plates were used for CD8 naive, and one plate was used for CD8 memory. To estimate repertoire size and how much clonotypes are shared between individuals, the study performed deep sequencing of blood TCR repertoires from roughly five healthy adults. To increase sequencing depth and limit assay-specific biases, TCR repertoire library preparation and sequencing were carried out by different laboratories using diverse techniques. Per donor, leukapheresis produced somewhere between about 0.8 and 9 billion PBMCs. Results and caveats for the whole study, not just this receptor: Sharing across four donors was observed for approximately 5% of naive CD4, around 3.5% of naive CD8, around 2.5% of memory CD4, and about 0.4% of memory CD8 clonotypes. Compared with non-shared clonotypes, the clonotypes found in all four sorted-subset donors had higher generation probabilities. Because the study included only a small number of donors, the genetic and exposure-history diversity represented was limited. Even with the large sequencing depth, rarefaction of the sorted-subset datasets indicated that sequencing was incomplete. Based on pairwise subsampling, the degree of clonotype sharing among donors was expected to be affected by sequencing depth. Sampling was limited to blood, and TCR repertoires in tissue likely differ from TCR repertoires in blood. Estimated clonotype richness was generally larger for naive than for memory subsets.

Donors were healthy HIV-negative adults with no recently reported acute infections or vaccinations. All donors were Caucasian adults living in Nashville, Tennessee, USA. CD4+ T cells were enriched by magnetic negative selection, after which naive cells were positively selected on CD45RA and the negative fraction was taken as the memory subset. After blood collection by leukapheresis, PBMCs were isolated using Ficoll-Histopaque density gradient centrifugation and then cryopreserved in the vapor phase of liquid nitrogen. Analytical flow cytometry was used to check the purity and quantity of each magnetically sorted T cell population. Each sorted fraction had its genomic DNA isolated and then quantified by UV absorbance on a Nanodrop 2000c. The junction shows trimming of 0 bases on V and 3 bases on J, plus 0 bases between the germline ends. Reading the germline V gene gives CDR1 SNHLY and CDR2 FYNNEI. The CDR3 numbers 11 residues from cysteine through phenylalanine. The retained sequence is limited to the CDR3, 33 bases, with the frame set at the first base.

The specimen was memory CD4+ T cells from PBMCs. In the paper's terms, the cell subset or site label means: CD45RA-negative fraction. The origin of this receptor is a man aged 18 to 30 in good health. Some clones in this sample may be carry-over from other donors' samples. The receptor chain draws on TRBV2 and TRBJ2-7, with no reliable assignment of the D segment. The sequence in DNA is TGTGCCAGCAGTGAAGCCTACGAGCAGTACTTC. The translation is CASSEAYEQYF.